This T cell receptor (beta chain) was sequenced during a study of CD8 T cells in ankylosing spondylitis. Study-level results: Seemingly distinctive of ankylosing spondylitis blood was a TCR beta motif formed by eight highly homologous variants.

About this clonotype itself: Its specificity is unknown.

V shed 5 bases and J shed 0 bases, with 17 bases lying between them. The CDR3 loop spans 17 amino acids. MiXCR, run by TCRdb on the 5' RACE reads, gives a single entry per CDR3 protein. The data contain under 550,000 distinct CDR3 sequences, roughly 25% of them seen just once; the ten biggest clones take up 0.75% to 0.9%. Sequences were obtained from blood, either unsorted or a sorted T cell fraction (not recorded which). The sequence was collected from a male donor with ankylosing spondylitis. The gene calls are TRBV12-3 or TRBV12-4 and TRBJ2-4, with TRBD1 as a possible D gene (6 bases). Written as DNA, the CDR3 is TGTGCCAGCAGTGTCAGGACAGCCTTTTTAGCCAAAAACATTCAGTACTTC. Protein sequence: CASSVRTAFLAKNIQYF.